This T cell receptor beta chain emerged from a study of T cells expressing NK-cell markers. TCRdb reprocessed the 5' RACE reads, with one entry per CDR3 protein and no DNA. This sample's table reports about 260,000 distinct CDR3 sequences. This CDR3 contains 14 residues. CDR1 and CDR2 (germline): KGHSH, LQKENI. This sequence originates from a woman aged 18-69 years in good health. This chain links TRBV18 with TRBJ2-1; TCRdb designates TRBD1, a call that cannot be tested without DNA. Input material: blood T cells: a sorted CD56 or NKG2C T cell subset, CD4+ or CD8+ T cells, or bulk PBMC T cells (not recorded which). CDR3 residues: CASSPIQGENEQFF. The full variable domain, rest sourced from reference TRBV18 and TRBJ2-1, is NAGVMQNPRHLVRRRGQEARLRCSPMKGHSHVYWYRQLPEEGLKFMVYLQKENIIDESGMPKERFSAEFPKEGPSILRIQQVVRGDSAAYFCASSPIQGENEQFFGPGTRLTVL.